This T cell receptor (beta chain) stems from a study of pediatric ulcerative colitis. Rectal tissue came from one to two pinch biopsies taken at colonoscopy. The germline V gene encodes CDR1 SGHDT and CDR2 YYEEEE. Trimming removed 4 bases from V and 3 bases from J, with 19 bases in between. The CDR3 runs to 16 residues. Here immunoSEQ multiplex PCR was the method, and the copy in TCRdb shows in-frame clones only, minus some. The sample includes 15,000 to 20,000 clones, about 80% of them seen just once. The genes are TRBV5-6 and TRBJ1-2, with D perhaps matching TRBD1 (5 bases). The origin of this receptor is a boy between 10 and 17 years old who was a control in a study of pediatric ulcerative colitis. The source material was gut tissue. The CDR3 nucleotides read TGTGCCAGCAGCAGTGCAGGGACGCGGATAGACTATGGCTACACCTTC. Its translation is CASSSAGTRIDYGYTF.